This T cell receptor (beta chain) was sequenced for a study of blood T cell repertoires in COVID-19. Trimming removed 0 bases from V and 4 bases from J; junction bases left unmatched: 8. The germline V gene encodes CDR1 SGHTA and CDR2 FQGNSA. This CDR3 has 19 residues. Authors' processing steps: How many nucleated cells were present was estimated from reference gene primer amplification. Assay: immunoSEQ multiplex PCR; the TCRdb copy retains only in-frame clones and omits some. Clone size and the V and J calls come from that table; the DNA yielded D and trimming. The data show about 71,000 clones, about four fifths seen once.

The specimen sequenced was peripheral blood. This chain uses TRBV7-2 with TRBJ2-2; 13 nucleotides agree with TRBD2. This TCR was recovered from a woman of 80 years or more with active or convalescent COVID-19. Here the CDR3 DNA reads TGTGCCAGCAGCTTAGCGCGACTAGCGGGGGGTGCCGGCACCGGGGAGCTGTTTTTT. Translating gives CASSLARLAGGAGTGELFF.